This T cell receptor (beta chain) was sequenced during a study of T-cell reconstitution after alpha-beta-depleted transplantation in children. Preparation of the TCRbeta library was carried out with unique molecular identifiers. TCRdb processed the PCR reads anew with MiXCR; each CDR3 protein has one entry. This sample carries some 390,000 distinct CDR3 sequences, 20% of them seen once, and the ten largest clones take 3.5% to 4%. Trimming cost V 2 bases and J 4 bases, with 11 bases left between them. CDR1 is MNHEY and CDR2 is SVGEGT in the germline V gene. The CDR3 has 14 amino acids. This clonotype turned up a few times.

The sample in question was PBMCs from the stem cell graft donor, obtained from the stem cell graft. This chain connects TRBV6-2 or TRBV6-3 to TRBJ1-2; D uncertain. The TCR sequence derives from a human donor who donated a stem cell graft to a child with acute myeloid leukemia. In DNA form, the CDR3 reads TGTGCCAGCAGTTACCGGCTAGTCTCCTATGGCTACACCTTC. Translation gives CASSYRLVSYGYTF.